The 6 T cell receptor beta chains below all came from one sample that was sequenced in a study of blood T cell repertoires in COVID-19 (dated by TCRdb to between 2020 and 2021). The library was generated by the immunoSEQ multiplex PCR assay. TCRdb's version of the immuneACCESS table is confined to in-frame rearrangements and falls short of the full clone set. An unresolved V gene accounts for under half of the shortfall where checked; the remainder is of unknown origin. In all, the sample holds roughly 120,000 clones, and roughly 80% of those were seen once. The ten biggest clones cover 6.2% of the sample. Sequencing was done on a sample of peripheral blood. The origin of the receptors is a man in his 70s with acute or convalescent COVID-19.

This chain joins TRBV5-1 and TRBJ2-1, with TRBD2 matching over 8 bases. Per germline, CDR1 SGHRS and CDR2 YFSETQ. This CDR3 spans 14 amino acids. The trim removed 7 bases at V and 6 bases at J, leaving 9 bases unmatched. CDR3 DNA sequence: TGCGCCAGCGCATTACTAGCGGAGTTCAATGAGCAGTTCTTC. It is translated as CASALLAEFNEQFF. Combining the CDR3 with reference TRBV5-1 and TRBJ2-1 gives the whole variable domain KAGVTQTPRYLIKTRGQQVTLSCSPISGHRSVSWYQQTPGQGLQFLFEYFSETQRNKGNFPGRFSGRQFSNSRSEMNVSTLELGDSALYLCASALLAEFNEQFFGPGTRLTVL.

This chain uses TRBV19 with TRBJ2-1, with D maybe TRBD2 (5 bases). From germline, CDR1 is LNHDA and CDR2 SQIVND (reference sequence). CDR3 length equals 13 residues. V dropped 1 base and J dropped 4 bases, with 5 bases sitting between them. CDR3 loop: CASSIGTYNEQFF. The CDR3 region has the DNA TGTGCCAGTAGTATAGGGACTTACAATGAGCAGTTCTTC.

V usage is TRBV2 and J usage is TRBJ2-3; TRBD2 matches at 7 bases. Germline V gene sequence: CDR1 SNHLY, CDR2 FYNNEI. This CDR3 has 15 amino acids. V gave up 0 bases and J gave up 6 bases; unmatched junction bases: 6. The CDR3 reads CASSEAWEGRDTQYF. CDR3 bases: TGTGCCAGCAGTGAAGCGTGGGAGGGCAGGGATACGCAGTATTTT.

The V gene is TRBV7-9, the J gene TRBJ2-3; no reliable D call. There are 15 residues in the CDR3. Trimming stripped 5 bases from V and 4 bases from J, with 16 bases between. Germline V gene data show CDR1 as SEHNR and CDR2 as FQNEAQ (reference sequence). The CDR3 loop is CASSILVPIADTQYF. CDR3 DNA: TGTGCCAGCAGCATCCTAGTTCCGATCGCAGATACGCAGTATTTT. Combining the CDR3 with reference TRBV7-9 and TRBJ2-3 gives the whole variable domain DTGVSQNPRHKITKRGQNVTFRCDPISEHNRLYWYRQTLGQGPEFLTYFQNEAQLEKSRLLSDRFSAERPKGSFSTLEIQRTEQGDSAMYLCASSILVPIADTQYFGPGTRLTVL.

The chain couples TRBV5-5 to TRBJ2-5; 10 bases align to TRBD2. The length of the CDR3 is 16 residues. The V gene's germline CDR1 is SGHKS and CDR2 YYEKEE (reference sequence). J was trimmed by 1 base and V by 3 bases; bases with no gene match: 6. As DNA, the CDR3 is TGTGCCAGCAGCTCGACCCTAGCGGGAGTCCAAGAGACCCAGTACTTC. It translates to CASSSTLAGVQETQYF.

The chain couples TRBV5-4 to TRBJ1-1; TRBD1 matches 9 bases. The CDR3 has 14 amino acids. V lost 0 bases, J lost 4 bases, and 1 base stayed unmatched. The germline V gene encodes CDR1 SGHNT and CDR2 YYREEE (reference sequence). The chain's CDR3 is CASSLDRGPTEAFF. CDR3 DNA sequence: TGTGCCAGCAGCTTGGACAGGGGGCCCACTGAAGCTTTCTTT.